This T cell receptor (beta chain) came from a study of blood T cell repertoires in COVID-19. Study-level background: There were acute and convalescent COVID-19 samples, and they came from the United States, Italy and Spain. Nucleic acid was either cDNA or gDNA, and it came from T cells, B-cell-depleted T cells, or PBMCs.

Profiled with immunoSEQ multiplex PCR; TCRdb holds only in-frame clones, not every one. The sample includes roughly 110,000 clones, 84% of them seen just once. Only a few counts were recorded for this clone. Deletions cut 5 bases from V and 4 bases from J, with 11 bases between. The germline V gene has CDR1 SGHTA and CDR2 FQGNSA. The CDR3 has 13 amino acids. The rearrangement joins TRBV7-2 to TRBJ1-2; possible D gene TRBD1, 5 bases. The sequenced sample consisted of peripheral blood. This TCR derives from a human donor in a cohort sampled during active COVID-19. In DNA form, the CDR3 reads TGTGCCAGCAGCCTGGTCGACAGCTATGGCTACACCTTC. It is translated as CASSLVDSYGYTF. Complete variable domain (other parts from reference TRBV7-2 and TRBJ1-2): GAGVSQSPSNKVTEKGKDVELRCDPISGHTALYWYRQSLGQGLEFLIYFQGNSAPDKSGLPSDRFSAERTGGSVSTLTIQRTQQEDSAVYLCASSLVDSYGYTFGSGTRLTVV.